A single count supports the clone carrying this T cell receptor beta chain. The sample is drawn from a study of shared clonotypes between healthy human individuals. CD8 cells regarded as naive lacked CD45RO, were positively chosen for CCR7, and omitted terminally differentiated effector memory CD45RA+ cells. CDR3 size: 15 residues. The germline V gene has CDR1 MDHEN and CDR2 SYDVKM. Trimming left V 7 bases short and J 0 bases short, with 13 bases between. At a deep level, the assay was run. The data were produced by immunoSEQ multiplex PCR, yet TCRdb's version contains in-frame clones alone and is incomplete. Among about 2 million clones listed, roughly 95% were seen once.

Sequencing used naive CD8+ T cells sorted from blood. The chain carries TRBV28 and TRBJ1-5, with a weak D call TRBD1 (6 bases). This TCR was recovered from a man aged 18-30 years in good health. The CDR3 protein is CASNLQGDSNQPQHF. The CDR3 DNA is TGTGCCAGCAATCTACAGGGAGATAGCAATCAGCCCCAGCATTTT.